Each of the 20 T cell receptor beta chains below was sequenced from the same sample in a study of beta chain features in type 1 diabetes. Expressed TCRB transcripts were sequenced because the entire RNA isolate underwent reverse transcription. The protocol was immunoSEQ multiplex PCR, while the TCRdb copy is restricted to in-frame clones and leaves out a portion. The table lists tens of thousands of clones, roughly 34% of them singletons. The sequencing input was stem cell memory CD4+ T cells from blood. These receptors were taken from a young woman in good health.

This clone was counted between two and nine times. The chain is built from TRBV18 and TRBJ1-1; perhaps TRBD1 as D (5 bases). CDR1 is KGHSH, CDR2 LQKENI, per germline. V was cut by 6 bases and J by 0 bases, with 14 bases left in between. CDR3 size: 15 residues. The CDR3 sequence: CASSPEQAMNTEAFF. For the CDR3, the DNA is TGTGCCAGCTCCCCAGAACAGGCCATGAACACTGAAGCTTTCTTT. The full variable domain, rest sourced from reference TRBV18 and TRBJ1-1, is NAGVMQNPRHLVRRRGQEARLRCSPMKGHSHVYWYRQLPEEGLKFMVYLQKENIIDESGMPKERFSAEFPKEGPSILRIQQVVRGDSAAYFCASSPEQAMNTEAFFGQGTRLTVV.

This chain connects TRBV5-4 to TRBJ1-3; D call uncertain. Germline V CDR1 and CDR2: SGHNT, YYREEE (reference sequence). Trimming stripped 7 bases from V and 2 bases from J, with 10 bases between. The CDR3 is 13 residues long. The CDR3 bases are TGTGCCAGCGGGCCCGACCCTGGAAACACCATATATTTT. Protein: CASGPDPGNTIYF.

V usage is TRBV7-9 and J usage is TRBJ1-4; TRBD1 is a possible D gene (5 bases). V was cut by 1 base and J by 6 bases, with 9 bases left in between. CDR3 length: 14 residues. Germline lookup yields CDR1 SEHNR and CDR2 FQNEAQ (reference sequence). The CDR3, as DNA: TGTGCCAGCAGCTTAGGGGGGGAGGATGAAAAACTGTTTTTT. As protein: CASSLGGEDEKLFF.

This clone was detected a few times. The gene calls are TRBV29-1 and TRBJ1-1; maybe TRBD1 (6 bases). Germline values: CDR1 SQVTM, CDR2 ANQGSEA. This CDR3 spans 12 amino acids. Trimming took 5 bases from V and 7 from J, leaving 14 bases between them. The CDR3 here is CSVSTGGREAFF. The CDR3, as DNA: TGCAGCGTTTCGACAGGCGGGCGTGAAGCTTTCTTT.

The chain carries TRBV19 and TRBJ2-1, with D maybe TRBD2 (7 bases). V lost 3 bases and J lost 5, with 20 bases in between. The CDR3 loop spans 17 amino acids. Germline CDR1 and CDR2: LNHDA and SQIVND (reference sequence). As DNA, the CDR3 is TGTGCCAGTAGTATGAGGGGGAGGTCTAGCGGACACAATGAGCAGTTCTTC. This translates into CASSMRGRSSGHNEQFF.

The CDR3 spells CASSFRQGPNSPLHF. CDR3 bases: TGTGCCAGCAGCTTTCGACAGGGGCCAAATTCACCCCTCCACTTT. This chain links TRBV11-2 with TRBJ1-6, with 8 bases aligning to TRBD1. Trimming cost V 3 bases and J 7 bases; bases outside gene matches: 5. The germline gives CDR1 SGHAT, CDR2 FQNNGV. The CDR3 totals 15 residues.

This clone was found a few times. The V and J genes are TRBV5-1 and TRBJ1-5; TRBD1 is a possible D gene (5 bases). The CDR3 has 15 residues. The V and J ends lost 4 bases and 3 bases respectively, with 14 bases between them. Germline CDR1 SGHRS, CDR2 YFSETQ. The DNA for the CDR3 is TGCGCCAGCAGCCCGGATGGACAAATCAATCAGCCCCAGCATTTT. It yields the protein CASSPDGQINQPQHF.

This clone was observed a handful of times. The DNA of the CDR3 is TGTGCCTGGAGTTATCGGGGATACGAGCAGTACTTC. Translated, it gives CAWSYRGYEQYF. The rearrangement uses TRBV30 and TRBJ2-7, with D possibly TRBD2 on 5 matching bases. V was clipped by 2 bases and J by 4 bases, with 9 bases between them. The CDR3 length is 12 residues. Germline CDR1 reads GTSNPN; CDR2 reads SVGIG (reference sequence).

This CDR3 reads CASSLRQGLNTGELFF. Here the CDR3 DNA reads TGTGCCAGCAGCCTTAGACAGGGGTTAAACACCGGGGAGCTGTTTTTT. The V and J genes are TRBV7-6 and TRBJ2-2; TRBD1 matches 8 bases. The germline gives CDR1 SGHVS, CDR2 FNYEAQ. The CDR3 is 16 residues long. The V and J ends lost 5 bases and 2 bases, in that order; junction bases with no gene match: 7.

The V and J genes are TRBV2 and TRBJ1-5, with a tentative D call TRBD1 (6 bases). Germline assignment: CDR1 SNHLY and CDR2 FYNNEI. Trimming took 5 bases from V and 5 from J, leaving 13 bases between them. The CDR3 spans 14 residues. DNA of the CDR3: TGTGCCAGCAGTTCAAATCAGGGGTATCAGCCCCAGCATTTT. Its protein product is CASSSNQGYQPQHF.

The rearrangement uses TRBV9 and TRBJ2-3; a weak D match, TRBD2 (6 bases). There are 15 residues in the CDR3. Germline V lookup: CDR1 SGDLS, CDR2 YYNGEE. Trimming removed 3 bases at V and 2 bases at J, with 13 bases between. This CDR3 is CASSAPGLSTDTQYF. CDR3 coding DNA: TGTGCCAGCAGCGCTCCCGGACTATCCACAGATACGCAGTATTTT.

The CDR3 nucleotides are TGTGCCAGTAGTCCGGACAATAACTATGGCTACACCTTC. It encodes CASSPDNNYGYTF. V is TRBV19 and J is TRBJ1-2; maybe TRBD1 (5 bases). The CDR3 sequence is 13 residues long. V was shortened by 5 bases and J by 1 base, with 8 bases between the two germline ends. Per the germline V gene, CDR1 is LNHDA and CDR2 is SQIVND (reference sequence).

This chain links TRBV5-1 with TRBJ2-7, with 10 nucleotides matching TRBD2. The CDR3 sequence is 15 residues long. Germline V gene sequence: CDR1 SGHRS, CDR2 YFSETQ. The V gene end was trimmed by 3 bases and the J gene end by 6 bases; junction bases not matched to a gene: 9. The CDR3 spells CASSSLAGAPGEQYF. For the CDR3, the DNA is TGCGCCAGCAGCTCCCTAGCGGGAGCTCCAGGCGAGCAGTACTTC.

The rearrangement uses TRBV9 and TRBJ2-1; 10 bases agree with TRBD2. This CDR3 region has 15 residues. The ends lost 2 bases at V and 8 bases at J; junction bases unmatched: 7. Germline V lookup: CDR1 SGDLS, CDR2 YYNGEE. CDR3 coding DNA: TGTGCCAGCAGCGTCTCTAGCGGGGGAACCGATGAGCAGTTCTTC. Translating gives CASSVSSGGTDEQFF.

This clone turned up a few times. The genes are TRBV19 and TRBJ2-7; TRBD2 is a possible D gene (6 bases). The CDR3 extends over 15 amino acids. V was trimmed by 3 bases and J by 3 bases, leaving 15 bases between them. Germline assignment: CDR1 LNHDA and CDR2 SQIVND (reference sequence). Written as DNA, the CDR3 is TGTGCCAGTAGTATCGGAGGGACCCCAAGCTACGAGCAGTACTTC. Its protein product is CASSIGGTPSYEQYF.

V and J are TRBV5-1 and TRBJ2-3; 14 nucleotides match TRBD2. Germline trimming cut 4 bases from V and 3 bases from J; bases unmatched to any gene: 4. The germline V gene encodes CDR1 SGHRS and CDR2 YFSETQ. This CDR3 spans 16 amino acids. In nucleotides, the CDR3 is TGCGCCAGCAGCCAGGGACTAGCGGGAGTAACAGATACGCAGTATTTT. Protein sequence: CASSQGLAGVTDTQYF.

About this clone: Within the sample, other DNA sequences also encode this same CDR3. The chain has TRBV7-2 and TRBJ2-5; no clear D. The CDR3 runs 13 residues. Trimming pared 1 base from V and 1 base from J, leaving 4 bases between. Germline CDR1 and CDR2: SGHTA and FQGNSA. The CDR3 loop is CASSLGLQETQYF. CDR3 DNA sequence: TGTGCCAGCAGCTTAGGTCTCCAAGAGACCCAGTACTTC.

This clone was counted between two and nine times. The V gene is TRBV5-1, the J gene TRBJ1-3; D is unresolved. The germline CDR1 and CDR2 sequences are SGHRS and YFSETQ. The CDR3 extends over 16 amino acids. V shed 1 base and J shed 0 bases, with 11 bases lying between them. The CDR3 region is CASSLFGADSGNTIYF. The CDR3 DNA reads TGCGCCAGCAGCTTGTTCGGAGCCGACTCTGGAAACACCATATATTTT.

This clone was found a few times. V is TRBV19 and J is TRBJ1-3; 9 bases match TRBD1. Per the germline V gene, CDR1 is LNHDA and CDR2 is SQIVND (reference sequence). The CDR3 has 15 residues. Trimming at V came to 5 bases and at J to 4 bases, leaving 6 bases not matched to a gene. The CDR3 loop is CASSHRGLWGNTIYF. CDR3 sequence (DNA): TGTGCCAGTAGTCACAGGGGGCTGTGGGGAAACACCATATATTTT.

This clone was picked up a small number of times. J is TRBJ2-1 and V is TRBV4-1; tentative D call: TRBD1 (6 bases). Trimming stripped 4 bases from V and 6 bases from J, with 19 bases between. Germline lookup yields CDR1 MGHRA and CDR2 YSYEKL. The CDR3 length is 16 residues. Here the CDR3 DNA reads TGCGCCAGCAGCCCATCGGGCCCGACAGGCCTCAATGAGCAGTTCTTC. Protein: CASSPSGPTGLNEQFF.